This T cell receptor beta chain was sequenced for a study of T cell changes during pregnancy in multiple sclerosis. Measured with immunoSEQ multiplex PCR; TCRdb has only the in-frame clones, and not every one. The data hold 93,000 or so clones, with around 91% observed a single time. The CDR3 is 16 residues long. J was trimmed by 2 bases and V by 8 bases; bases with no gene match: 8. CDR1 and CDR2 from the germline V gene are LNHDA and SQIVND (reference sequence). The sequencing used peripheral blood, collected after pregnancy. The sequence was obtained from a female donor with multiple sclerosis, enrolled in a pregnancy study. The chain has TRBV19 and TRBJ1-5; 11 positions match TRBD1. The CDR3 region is CASRGQGAPGNQPQHF. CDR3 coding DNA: TGTGCCAGTCGAGGACAGGGGGCGCCGGGCAATCAGCCCCAGCATTTT.